Each of the 25 T cell receptor beta chains below was sequenced from the same sample in a study of CD8 T cells in ankylosing spondylitis. A single record per CDR3 protein comes from TCRdb applying MiXCR to the 5' RACE reads. The sample records roughly 490,000 distinct CDR3 sequences, approximately 5.3% being singletons. The study's findings and limits: Ankylosing spondylitis blood seemed to carry a telltale TCR beta motif made of several highly homologous variants.

These receptors have no known antigen. Specimen: blood, either unsorted or a sorted T cell fraction (not recorded which). Every receptor here comes from a male donor with ankylosing spondylitis.

This clonotype was seen many times. This chain joins TRBV5-1 and TRBJ2-7; D unresolved. Germline V gene sequence: CDR1 SGHRS, CDR2 YFSETQ. The CDR3 has 13 amino acids. The V gene lost 1 base and the J gene lost 3 bases, with 8 bases spanning the gap. CDR3 nucleotides: TGCGCCAGCAGCTTGCGGTTTTACTACGAGCAGTACTTC. Translating it yields CASSLRFYYEQYF.

This clonotype showed up many times. V usage is TRBV4-3 and J usage is TRBJ1-4, with D unclear. Trimming took 0 bases from V and 5 from J, leaving 10 bases between them. This CDR3 is built from 15 residues. The V gene's germline CDR1 is LGHNA and CDR2 YSLEER. CDR3 in amino acids: CASSQDSTGNEKLFF. CDR3 DNA sequence: TGCGCCAGCAGCCAAGATTCGACTGGGAATGAAAAACTGTTTTTT.

In this sample, this clonotype turned up a few times. The chain is built from TRBV7-3 and TRBJ2-3; TRBD2 agrees at 10 bases. Unmatched junction bases numbered 3, after V lost 2 bases and J lost 4 bases. Germline CDR1 reads SGHTA; CDR2 reads FQGTGA. The CDR3 runs 15 residues. The CDR3 DNA reads TGTGCCAGCAGCTTACTAGCGGGGGCATCAGATACGCAGTATTTT. It codes for CASSLLAGASDTQYF.

The table lists this clonotype with many counts. The rearrangement uses TRBV7-2 and TRBJ1-3, with D perhaps matching TRBD1 (5 bases). Trimming pared 3 bases from V and 2 bases from J, leaving 14 bases between. The CDR3 extends over 16 amino acids. Germline CDR1 reads SGHTA; CDR2 reads FQGNSA. CDR3 nucleotides: TGTGCCAGCAGCTTTGGTTTGGGGGGAGCTGGAAACACCATATATTTT. It encodes CASSFGLGGAGNTIYF.

This clonotype was recorded many times. The chain links TRBV25-1 to TRBJ1-3; D remains unclear. The CDR3 extends over 12 amino acids. CDR1 is MGHDK and CDR2 is SYGVNS in the germline V gene. Trimming shortened V by 2 bases and J by 4 bases, and 3 bases separated the two germline ends. The DNA for the CDR3 is TGTGCCAGCAGTGAAAGGGGAAACACCATATATTTT. Protein product: CASSERGNTIYF. Using reference TRBV25-1 and TRBJ1-3 for the parts outside the CDR3, the full variable domain is EADIYQTPRYLVIGTGKKITLECSQTMGHDKMYWYQQDPGMELHLIHYSYGVNSTEKGDLSSESTVSRIRTEHFPLTLESARPSHTSQYLCASSERGNTIYFGEGSWLTVV.

A word on this clonotype: A much larger clone differs from this one at a single base, so this may be a read error. The chain combines TRBV5-1 with TRBJ1-2; D perhaps matches TRBD1 (5 bases). CDR1 and CDR2 from the germline V gene are SGHRS and YFSETQ. The CDR3 has 13 amino acids. The V end was cut by 7 bases, the J end by 6 bases, with 16 bases between. CDR3 DNA sequence: TGCGCCAGCGGCCTGGGGACTGCTAATGGCTACACCTTC. This translates into CASGLGTANGYTF.

The J gene is TRBJ2-3, the V gene TRBV6-2 or TRBV6-3; weak D call: TRBD2 (5 bases). CDR3 length equals 17 residues. Looked up from germline, CDR1 is MNHEY and CDR2 is SVGEGT. Trimming removed 9 bases from V and 2 bases from J, with 24 bases in between. This chain's CDR3 is CARSGATRPQATDTQYF. CDR3 nucleotide sequence: TGTGCCAGAAGCGGCGCCACGAGGCCCCAGGCCACAGATACGCAGTATTTT.

This clonotype has a count of ten or more. The chain links TRBV5-1 to TRBJ2-5; 7 bases match TRBD1. The germline V gene has CDR1 SGHRS and CDR2 YFSETQ. V was pared by 4 bases and J by 6 bases, with 9 bases of the junction left unmatched. CDR3 length: 14 amino acids. The CDR3 region has the DNA TGCGCCAGCAGCACGACAGGGTCGGGGAAGACCCAGTACTTC. Protein: CASSTTGSGKTQYF.

This clonotype was recorded at least ten times. This chain joins TRBV7-6 and TRBJ1-2; tentatively, D is TRBD1 (5 bases). The CDR3 runs to 14 residues. Per germline, CDR1 SGHVS and CDR2 FNYEAQ. V was trimmed by 4 bases and J by 2 bases, leaving 11 bases between them. CDR3 coding DNA: TGTGCCAGCAGCTCCCAATCAGGGAACTATGGCTACACCTTC. Protein sequence: CASSSQSGNYGYTF.

A few counts support this clonotype. The chain joins TRBV7-2 to TRBJ2-3; D is uncertain. The CDR3 contains 14 residues. CDR1 is SGHTA, CDR2 FQGNSA, per germline. V shed 2 bases and J shed 2 bases, with 8 bases lying between them. The CDR3 DNA follows: TGTGCCAGCAGCTTACTCATGTTCACAGATACGCAGTATTTT. Protein: CASSLLMFTDTQYF.

This chain uses TRBV4-2 with TRBJ1-1, with D perhaps TRBD1 (5 bases). Trimming shortened V by 3 bases and J by 4 bases, and 12 bases separated the two germline ends. The CDR3 has 14 amino acids. The germline CDR1 and CDR2 sequences are LGHNA and YNFKEQ. The CDR3 DNA reads TGTGCCAGCAGCCATGGACCCGGGGGCACTGAAGCTTTCTTT. As protein: CASSHGPGGTEAFF.

This clonotype was seen many times. This sequence joins TRBV9 and TRBJ2-7; D not resolved. Trimming shortened V by 4 bases and J by 6 bases, and 14 bases separated the two germline ends. The CDR3 is 13 residues long. Per the germline V gene, CDR1 is SGDLS and CDR2 is YYNGEE. The CDR3 DNA reads TGTGCCAGCAGCTACCGGGTCTGGACCGAGCAGTACTTC. Residues: CASSYRVWTEQYF.

This clonotype was counted at least ten times. J is TRBJ1-2 and V is TRBV27; D is ambiguous. V lost 6 bases, J lost 0 bases, and 14 bases lay in between. The CDR3 runs 15 residues. Germline lookup yields CDR1 MNHEY and CDR2 SMNVEV (reference sequence). CDR3 residues: CASSLRVFPNYGYTF. The DNA of the CDR3 is TGTGCCAGCAGCCTCCGGGTCTTTCCTAACTATGGCTACACCTTC.

This clonotype was counted many times. The chain is built from TRBV27 and TRBJ1-1; no definite D call. V lost 4 bases and J lost 7, with 16 bases in between. Germline CDR1 reads MNHEY; CDR2 reads SMNVEV (reference sequence). This CDR3 has 14 residues. The CDR3 region is CASSSRPGTGEAFF. CDR3 nucleotide sequence: TGTGCCAGCAGTTCCCGACCCGGAACCGGTGAAGCTTTCTTT.

This clonotype was seen at least ten times. The gene calls are TRBV29-1 and TRBJ2-3, with D unclear. In germline, CDR1 is SQVTM, CDR2 ANQGSEA. Deletions cut 5 bases from V and 4 bases from J, with 13 bases between. CDR3 length: 13 amino acids. The DNA for the CDR3 is TGCAGCGTTCGCAAGGGTAATTCAGATACGCAGTATTTT. Its protein is CSVRKGNSDTQYF.

Remarks on this clonotype: A much larger clone is a single base away; this may be a read error. The chain links TRBV12-3 or TRBV12-4 to TRBJ1-4, with a weak D call TRBD1 (5 bases). The CDR3 sequence is 14 residues long. The CDR3 DNA follows: TGTGCCAGCAGTTTGCGAGGGACCCGGGAAAATCTGTTTTTT. Amino acids: CASSLRGTRENLFF.

This clonotype was detected many times. The chain combines TRBV29-1 with TRBJ2-1, with D tentatively TRBD2 (5 bases). Germline lookup yields CDR1 SQVTM and CDR2 ANQGSEA. The CDR3 runs 15 residues. Trimming stripped 7 bases from V and 6 bases from J, with 22 bases between. The CDR3 loop is CSAALGYNERNEQFF. CDR3 DNA: TGCAGCGCTGCACTAGGTTACAATGAGCGCAATGAGCAGTTCTTC.

This clonotype was seen at least ten times. The chain has TRBV27 and TRBJ1-1; D gene uncertain. The CDR3 totals 13 residues. CDR1 is MNHEY, CDR2 SMNVEV, per germline (reference sequence). The V end was cut by 3 bases, the J end by 2 bases, with 7 bases between. Written as DNA, the CDR3 is TGTGCCAGCAGTTTCCGACGTAACACTGAAGCTTTCTTT. It codes for CASSFRRNTEAFF.

This clonotype was counted at least ten times. The rearrangement joins TRBV4-2 to TRBJ2-7; possibly TRBD1 for D (7 bases). Deletions cut 4 bases from V and 5 bases from J, with 24 bases between. Germline lookup yields CDR1 LGHNA and CDR2 YNFKEQ. The CDR3 is made up of 17 amino acids. The CDR3 nucleotides are TGTGCCAGCAGCCGAGCCAGGGGGAGGACGGGCGAGCACGAGCAGTACTTC. This sequence encodes CASSRARGRTGEHEQYF.

At least ten counts were recorded for this clonotype. V and J are TRBV29-1 and TRBJ2-7; 7 bases match TRBD2. This CDR3 contains 14 residues. The ends lost 4 bases at V and 3 bases at J; junction bases unmatched: 9. The germline V gene encodes CDR1 SQVTM and CDR2 ANQGSEA. CDR3 sequence reads: CSVAAAGTHYEQYF. The CDR3 DNA follows: TGCAGCGTTGCTGCAGCGGGAACCCACTACGAGCAGTACTTC.

This clonotype was counted many times. The chain uses TRBV12-3 or TRBV12-4 and TRBJ2-7, with D possibly being TRBD1 (5 bases). This CDR3 is 14 amino acids long. Trimming removed 4 bases at V and 2 bases at J, with 12 bases between. Here the CDR3 DNA reads TGTGCCAGCAGTTCCGACAGAGTTACCTACGAGCAGTACTTC. Translated: CASSSDRVTYEQYF.

This clonotype was seen ten or more times. This chain joins TRBV5-1 and TRBJ2-7; D may be TRBD1 (6 bases). Germline loops: CDR1 SGHRS, CDR2 YFSETQ. Between the trimmed V and J ends, which lost 5 bases and 7 bases, there was a span of 19 bases. The length of the CDR3 is 14 residues. CDR3 amino acids: CASRGQTGSREQYF. In nucleotides, the CDR3 is TGCGCCAGCAGAGGCCAGACAGGCTCCCGGGAGCAGTACTTC.

This sequence joins TRBV9 and TRBJ2-2; D unresolved. Germline assignment: CDR1 SGDLS and CDR2 YYNGEE. The V end was cut by 3 bases, the J end by 0 bases, with 3 bases between. The CDR3 consists of 13 residues. CDR3 DNA sequence: TGTGCCAGCAGCGCGACGAACACCGGGGAGCTGTTTTTT. The encoded protein is CASSATNTGELFF. The whole variable domain, filled in from reference TRBV9 and TRBJ2-2, reads DSGVTQTPKHLITATGQRVTLRCSPRSGDLSVYWYQQSLDQGLQFLIQYYNGEERAKGNILERFSAQQFPDLHSELNLSSLELGDSALYFCASSATNTGELFFGEGSRLTVL.

This clonotype was counted at least ten times. The CDR3 here is CASSLMRGEETQYF. As DNA, the CDR3 is TGTGCCAGCAGCTTAATGAGGGGGGAAGAGACCCAGTACTTC. The chain joins TRBV7-2 to TRBJ2-5; D possibly uses TRBD1 or TRBD2 (6 bases each). V lost 2 bases, J lost 3 bases, and 10 bases lay in between. The CDR3 has 14 residues. Germline assignment: CDR1 SGHTA and CDR2 FQGNSA.

The table lists this clonotype with many counts. This chain uses TRBV6-1 with TRBJ2-4; TRBD1 agrees at 7 bases. The CDR3 is 18 amino acids. The J segment lost 1 base and the V segment lost 5 bases, leaving 14 bases of the junction unmatched. The germline V gene has CDR1 MNHNS and CDR2 SASEGT. The CDR3 sequence: CASSPTGFPGMAKNIQYF. The CDR3 nucleotides read TGTGCCAGCAGTCCGACAGGGTTTCCGGGCATGGCCAAAAACATTCAGTACTTC.